This T cell receptor (beta chain) is from a study of naive and memory T cell subsets. Cells stained for CD3, CD4, CD8, CD45RA and CD27 were sorted into four subsets. The beta constant-region primer was an equimolar mix of two oligonucleotides covering TRBC1 and TRBC2. Nested alpha and beta constant-region primers with the SP2 primer drove four PCR rounds on ligated cDNA. TCRdb re-called the UMI-ligation and nested PCR reads through MiXCR, storing one row per CDR3 protein. The sample shows 8,800 or so distinct CDR3 sequences, under 30% of them seen only once. V shed 4 bases, J shed 9 bases, and the junction held 6 bases outside the gene matches. CDR3 length: 14 residues. Looked up from germline, CDR1 is MGHRA and CDR2 is YSYEKL.

Sequencing used CD8+ TEMRA cells from blood. Regarding subset: effector memory re-expressing CD45RA, CD45RA+ CD27-. The sequence was obtained from a human donor in good health. The V call is TRBV4-1, the J call TRBJ2-1; 10 nucleotides line up with TRBD2. The CDR3 DNA reads as TGCGCCAGCAGCCCTCTAGCGGGAGAGGGTGAGCAGTTCTTC. Translated: CASSPLAGEGEQFF.